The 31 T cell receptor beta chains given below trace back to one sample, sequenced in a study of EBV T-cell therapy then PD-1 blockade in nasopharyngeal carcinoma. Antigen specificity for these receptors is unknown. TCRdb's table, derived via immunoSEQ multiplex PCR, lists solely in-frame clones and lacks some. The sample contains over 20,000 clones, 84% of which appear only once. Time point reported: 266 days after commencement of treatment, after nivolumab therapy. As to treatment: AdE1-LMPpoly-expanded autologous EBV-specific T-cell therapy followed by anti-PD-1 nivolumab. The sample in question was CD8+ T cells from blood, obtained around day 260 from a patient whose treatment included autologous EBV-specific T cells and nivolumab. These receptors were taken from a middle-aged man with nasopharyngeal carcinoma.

This chain's CDR3 is CASSYSDLTISYEQYF. For the CDR3, the DNA is TGTGCCAGCAGTTACTCTGACCTAACTATTTCCTACGAGCAGTACTTC. The chain carries TRBV6-5 and TRBJ2-7, with unresolved D. Germline values: CDR1 MNHEY, CDR2 SVGAGI. CDR3 length: 16 residues. V was trimmed by 0 bases and J by 1 base, leaving 13 bases between them.

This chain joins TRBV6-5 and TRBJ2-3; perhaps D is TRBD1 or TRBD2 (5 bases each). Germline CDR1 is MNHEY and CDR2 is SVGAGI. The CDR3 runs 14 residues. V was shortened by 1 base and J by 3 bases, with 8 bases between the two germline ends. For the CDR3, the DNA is TGTGCCAGCAGTTACTTGGGGGAGACAGATACGCAGTATTTT. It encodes CASSYLGETDTQYF.

In nucleotides, the CDR3 is TGTGCCAGTAGTATTGCCAGGACCTACGAGCAGTACTTC. Encoded protein: CASSIARTYEQYF. This chain connects TRBV19 to TRBJ2-7; D gene ambiguous. The V and J ends lost 3 bases and 2 bases respectively, with 8 bases between them. This CDR3 contains 13 residues. Germline V gene data show CDR1 as LNHDA and CDR2 as SQIVND (reference sequence).

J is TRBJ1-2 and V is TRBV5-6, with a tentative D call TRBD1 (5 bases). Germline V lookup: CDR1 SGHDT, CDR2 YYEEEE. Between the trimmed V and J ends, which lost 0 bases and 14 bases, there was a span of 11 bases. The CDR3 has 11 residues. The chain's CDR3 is CASSLGGVGTF. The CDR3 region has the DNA TGTGCCAGCAGCTTGGGAGGGGTCGGTACCTTC. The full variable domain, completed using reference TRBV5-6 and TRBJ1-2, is DAGVTQSPTHLIKTRGQQVTLRCSPKSGHDTVSWYQQALGQGPQFIFQYYEEEERQRGNFPDRFSGHQFPNYSSELNVNALLLGDSALYLCASSLGGVGTFGSGTRLTVV.

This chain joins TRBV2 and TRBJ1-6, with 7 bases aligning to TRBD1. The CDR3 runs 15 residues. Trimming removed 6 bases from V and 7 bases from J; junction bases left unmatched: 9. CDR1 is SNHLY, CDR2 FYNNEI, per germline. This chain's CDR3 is CASSPQGGNNSPLHF. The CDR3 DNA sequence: TGTGCCAGCAGCCCCCAGGGGGGGAACAATTCACCCCTCCACTTT.

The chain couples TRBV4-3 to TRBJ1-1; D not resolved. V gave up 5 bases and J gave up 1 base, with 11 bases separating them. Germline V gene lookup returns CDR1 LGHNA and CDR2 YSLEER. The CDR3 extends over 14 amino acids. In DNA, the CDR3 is TGCGCCAGCAGCGCTTACAGTGAGAACACTGAAGCTTTCTTT. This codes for CASSAYSENTEAFF.

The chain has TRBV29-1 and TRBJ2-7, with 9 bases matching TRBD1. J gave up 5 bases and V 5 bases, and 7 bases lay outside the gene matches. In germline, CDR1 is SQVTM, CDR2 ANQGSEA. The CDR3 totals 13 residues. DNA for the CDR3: TGCAGCGTTACCGGGACAGGGTCCCACGAGCAGTACTTC. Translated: CSVTGTGSHEQYF.

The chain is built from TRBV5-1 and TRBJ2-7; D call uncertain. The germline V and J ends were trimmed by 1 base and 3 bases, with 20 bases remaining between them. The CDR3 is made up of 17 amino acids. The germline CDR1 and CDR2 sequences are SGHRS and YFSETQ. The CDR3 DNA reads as TGCGCCAGCAGCTTGAATGGTCGGGCAGGCGCGAACTACGAGCAGTACTTC. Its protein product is CASSLNGRAGANYEQYF.

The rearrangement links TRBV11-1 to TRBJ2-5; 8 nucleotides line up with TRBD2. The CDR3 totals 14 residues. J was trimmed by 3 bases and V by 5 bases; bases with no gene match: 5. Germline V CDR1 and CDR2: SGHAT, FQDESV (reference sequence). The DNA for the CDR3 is TGTGCCAGCAGCCCCGGGACTAGAAAAGAGACCCAGTACTTC. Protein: CASSPGTRKETQYF.

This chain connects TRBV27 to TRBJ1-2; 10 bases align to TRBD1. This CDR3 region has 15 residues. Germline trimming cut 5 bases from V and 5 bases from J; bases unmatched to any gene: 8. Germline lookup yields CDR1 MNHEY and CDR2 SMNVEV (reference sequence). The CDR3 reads CASSPVGTGVYGYTF. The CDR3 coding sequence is TGTGCCAGCAGTCCGGTGGGGACAGGGGTGTATGGCTACACCTTC.

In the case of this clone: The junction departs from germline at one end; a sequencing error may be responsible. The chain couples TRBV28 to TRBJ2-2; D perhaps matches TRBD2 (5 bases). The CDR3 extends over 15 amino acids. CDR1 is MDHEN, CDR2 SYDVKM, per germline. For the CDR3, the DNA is TGTGCCAGCTGGCCGGGGAACGTGAACTCCGGGGAGCTGTTTTTT. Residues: CASWPGNVNSGELFF.

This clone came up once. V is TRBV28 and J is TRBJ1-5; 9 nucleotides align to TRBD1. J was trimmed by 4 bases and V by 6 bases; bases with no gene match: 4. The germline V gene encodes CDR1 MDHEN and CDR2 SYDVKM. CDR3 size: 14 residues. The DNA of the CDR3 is TGTGCCAGCAGCTCCGGGACAGGGAATCAGCCCCAGCATTTT. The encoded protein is CASSSGTGNQPQHF.

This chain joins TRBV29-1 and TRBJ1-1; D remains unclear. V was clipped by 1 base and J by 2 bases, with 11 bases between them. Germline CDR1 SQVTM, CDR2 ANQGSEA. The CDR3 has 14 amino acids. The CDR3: CSVEGGIFNTEAFF. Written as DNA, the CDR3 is TGCAGCGTTGAAGGGGGTATATTCAACACTGAAGCTTTCTTT.

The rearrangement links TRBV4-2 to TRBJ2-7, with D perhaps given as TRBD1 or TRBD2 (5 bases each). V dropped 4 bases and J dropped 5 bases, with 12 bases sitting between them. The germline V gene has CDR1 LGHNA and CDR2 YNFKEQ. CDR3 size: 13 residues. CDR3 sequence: CASSLEWGNEQYF. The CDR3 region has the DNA TGTGCCAGCAGCCTTGAGTGGGGGAACGAGCAGTACTTC.

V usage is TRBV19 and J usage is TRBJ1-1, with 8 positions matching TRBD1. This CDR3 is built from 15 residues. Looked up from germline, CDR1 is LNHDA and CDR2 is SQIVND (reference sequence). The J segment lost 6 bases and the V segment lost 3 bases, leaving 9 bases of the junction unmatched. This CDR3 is CASSIGAGGLPEAFF. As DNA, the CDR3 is TGTGCCAGTAGTATTGGGGCAGGGGGCTTACCTGAAGCTTTCTTT.

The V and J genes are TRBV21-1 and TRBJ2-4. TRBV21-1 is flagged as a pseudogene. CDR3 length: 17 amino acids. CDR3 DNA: TGTGCCAGCAGCAAAGACGCCCCTTGCAAAGCCAAAAACATTCAGTACTTC. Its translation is CASSKDAPCKAKNIQYF.

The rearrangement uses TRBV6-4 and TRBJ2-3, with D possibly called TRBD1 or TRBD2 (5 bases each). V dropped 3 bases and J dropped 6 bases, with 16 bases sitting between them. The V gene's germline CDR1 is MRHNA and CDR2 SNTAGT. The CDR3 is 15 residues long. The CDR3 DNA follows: TGTGCCAGCAGTGAAGGGAGTGGGGCCCCGGATACGCAGTATTTT. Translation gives CASSEGSGAPDTQYF.

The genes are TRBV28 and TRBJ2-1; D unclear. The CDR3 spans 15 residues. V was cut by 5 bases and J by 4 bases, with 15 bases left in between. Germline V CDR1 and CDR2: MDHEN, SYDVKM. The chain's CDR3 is CASSPTLAHYNEQFF. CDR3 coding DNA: TGTGCCAGCAGTCCTACTTTGGCACATTACAATGAGCAGTTCTTC.

CDR3 sequence: CASTRTSGGPITSYEQYF. The CDR3 DNA is TGTGCCAGCACCCGGACTAGCGGGGGCCCGATTACTTCCTACGAGCAGTACTTC. V usage is TRBV5-5 and J usage is TRBJ2-7; 13 nucleotides match TRBD2. The germline CDR1 and CDR2 sequences are SGHKS and YYEKEE (reference sequence). The CDR3 sequence is 18 residues long. The ends lost 6 bases at V and 1 base at J; junction bases unmatched: 13.

The CDR3 DNA reads TGCGCCAGCAGCCAGTATACGGACACTGAAGCTTTCTTT. Its protein is CASSQYTDTEAFF. This chain links TRBV4-1 with TRBJ1-1, with D unresolved. The CDR3 spans 13 residues. Germline lookup yields CDR1 MGHRA and CDR2 YSYEKL. The V end lost 3 bases, the J end lost 3 bases, and 8 bases lay between the germline ends.

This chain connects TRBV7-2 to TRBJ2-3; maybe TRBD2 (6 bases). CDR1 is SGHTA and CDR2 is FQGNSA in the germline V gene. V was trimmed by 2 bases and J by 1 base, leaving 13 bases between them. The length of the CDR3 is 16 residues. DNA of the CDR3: TGTGCCAGCAGCTTAAGGGTTGGCGGGGGCACAGATACGCAGTATTTT. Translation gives CASSLRVGGGTDTQYF.

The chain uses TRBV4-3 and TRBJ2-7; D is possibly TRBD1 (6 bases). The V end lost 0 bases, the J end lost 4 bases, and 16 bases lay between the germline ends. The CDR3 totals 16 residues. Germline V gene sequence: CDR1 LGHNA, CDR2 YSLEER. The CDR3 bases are TGCGCCAGCAGCCAAGATTACGGCAGGGGTAGATACGAGCAGTACTTC. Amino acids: CASSQDYGRGRYEQYF.

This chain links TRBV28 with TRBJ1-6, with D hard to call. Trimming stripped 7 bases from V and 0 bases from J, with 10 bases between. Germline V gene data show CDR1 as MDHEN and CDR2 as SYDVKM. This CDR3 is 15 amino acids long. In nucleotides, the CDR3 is TGTGCCAGCACCCCCTTTCTCTCCTATAATTCACCCCTCCACTTT. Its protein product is CASTPFLSYNSPLHF.

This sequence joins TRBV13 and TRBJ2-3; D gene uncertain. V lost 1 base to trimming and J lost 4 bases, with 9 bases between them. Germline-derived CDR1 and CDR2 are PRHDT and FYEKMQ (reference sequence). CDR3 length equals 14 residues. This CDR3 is CASSLVEIPDTQYF. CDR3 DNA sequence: TGTGCCAGCAGCTTAGTGGAGATCCCAGATACGCAGTATTTT.

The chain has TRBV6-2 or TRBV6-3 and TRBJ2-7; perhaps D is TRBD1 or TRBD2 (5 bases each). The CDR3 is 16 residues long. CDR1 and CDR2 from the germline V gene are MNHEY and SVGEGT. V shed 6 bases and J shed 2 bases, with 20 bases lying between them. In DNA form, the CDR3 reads TGTGCCAGCAGCTTTGTCTCCGGGACCCCGGCCTACGAGCAGTACTTC. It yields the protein CASSFVSGTPAYEQYF.

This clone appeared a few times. CDR3 region: CASSLVVTEAFF. Here the CDR3 DNA reads TGTGCCAGCAGCTTGGTTGTCACTGAAGCTTTCTTT. This chain links TRBV5-6 with TRBJ1-1; D uncertain. The CDR3 contains 12 residues. V was pared by 0 bases and J by 4 bases, with 4 bases between. Germline assignment: CDR1 SGHDT and CDR2 YYEEEE.

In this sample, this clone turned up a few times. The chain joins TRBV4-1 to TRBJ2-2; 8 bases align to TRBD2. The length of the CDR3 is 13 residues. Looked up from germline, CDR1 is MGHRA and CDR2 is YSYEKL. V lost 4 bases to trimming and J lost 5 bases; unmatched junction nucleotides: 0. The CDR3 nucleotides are TGCGCCAGCAGCCCTAGCGGGACCGGGGAGCTGTTTTTT. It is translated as CASSPSGTGELFF.

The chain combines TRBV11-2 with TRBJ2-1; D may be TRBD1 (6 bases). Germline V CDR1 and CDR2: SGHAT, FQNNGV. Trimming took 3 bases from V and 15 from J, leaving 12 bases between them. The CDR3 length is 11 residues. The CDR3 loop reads CASSLTGERFF. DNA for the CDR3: TGTGCCAGCAGCTTGACAGGTGAGAGGTTCTTC.

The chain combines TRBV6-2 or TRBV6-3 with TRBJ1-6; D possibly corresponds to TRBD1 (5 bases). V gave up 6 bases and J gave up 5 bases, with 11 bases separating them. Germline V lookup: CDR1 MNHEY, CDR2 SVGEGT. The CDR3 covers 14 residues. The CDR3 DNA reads TGTGCCAGCAGCTTGGGACGGGATAATTCACCCCTCCACTTT. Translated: CASSLGRDNSPLHF.

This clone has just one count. In DNA, the CDR3 is TGTGCCAGCAGCGTGGACGGCAATGAAAAACTGTTTTTT. Protein product: CASSVDGNEKLFF. The V gene is TRBV9, the J gene TRBJ1-4; D not certain. Trimming removed 2 bases from V and 5 bases from J, with 7 bases in between. Per the germline V gene, CDR1 is SGDLS and CDR2 is YYNGEE. There are 13 residues in the CDR3. Drawing the rest from reference TRBV9 and TRBJ1-4, the complete variable domain is DSGVTQTPKHLITATGQRVTLRCSPRSGDLSVYWYQQSLDQGLQFLIQYYNGEERAKGNILERFSAQQFPDLHSELNLSSLELGDSALYFCASSVDGNEKLFFGSGTQLSVL.

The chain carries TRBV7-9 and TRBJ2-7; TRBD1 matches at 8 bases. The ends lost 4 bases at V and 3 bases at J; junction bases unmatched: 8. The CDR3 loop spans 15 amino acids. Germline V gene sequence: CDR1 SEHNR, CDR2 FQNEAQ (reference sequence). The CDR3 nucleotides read TGTGCCAGCAGCTCGTCGAACAGGGGGTACTACGAGCAGTACTTC. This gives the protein CASSSSNRGYYEQYF.